This T cell receptor (beta chain) came from a study of blood T cell repertoires in COVID-19. Assay: immunoSEQ multiplex PCR; the TCRdb copy retains only in-frame clones and omits some. The sample yields about 350,000 clones, approximately 89% seen once. This CDR3 has 13 amino acids. CDR1 and CDR2 (germline): SQVTM, ANQGSEA. With 6 bases clipped from V and 6 bases from J, the junction kept 10 bases outside the gene matches. The receptor was isolated from a woman in her fifties or sixties with COVID-19, enrolled during active disease. This chain uses TRBV29-1 with TRBJ1-1; 7 nucleotides line up with TRBD1. The sample was peripheral blood. DNA of the CDR3: TGCAGCGTCCGTCGGACAGGCGACGCTGAAGCTTTCTTT. This translates into CSVRRTGDAEAFF.